This T cell receptor (beta chain) was captured by sequencing in a study of cytomegalovirus exposure and HLA in healthy donors. PCR primers comprised 60 Vbeta and 13 Jbeta primers. Libraries were prepared by immunoSEQ multiplex PCR; TCRdb keeps only in-frame clonotypes and omits some of them. The table shows around 120,000 clones, with approximately 79% occurring only once. The source is a man aged 45 to 65 in good health and CMV-seropositive. Source material: PBMCs.

The CDR3 DNA reads TGCGCCAGCAGTGAAGCGGGAGCGGGCGGGGAGCTGTTTTTT. Its protein product is CASSEAGAGGELFF. This sequence joins TRBV10-1 and TRBJ2-2, with 8 bases that match TRBD2. Germline loops: CDR1 WNHNN, CDR2 SYGVQD (reference sequence). V was pared by 3 bases and J by 7 bases, with 4 bases of the junction left unmatched. The CDR3 extends over 14 amino acids.